The clone carrying this T cell receptor beta chain showed up just once. Antigen unknown. This record comes from a study of T cells after posttransplantation cyclophosphamide. Profiling relied on immunoSEQ multiplex PCR, and the TCRdb table lists in-frame clones only, not all of them. The sample shows fewer than 40,000 clones, about 90% of them seen only once. J gave up 8 bases and V 6 bases, and 7 bases lay outside the gene matches. This CDR3 is 14 amino acids long. Germline lookup yields CDR1 SNHLY and CDR2 FYNNEI. Study findings and constraints: Donor CD8+ memory clones often dominated recipient blood repertoires at later times. Blood and skin or GI T cell repertoires showed limited TRB overlap. Recipient CMV seropositivity and CMV reactivation strongly tracked TRB clonality.

This sequence originates from a woman in her thirties or forties with a blood cancer, CMV-positive, and with a related stem cell donor. Sequences were obtained from PBMCs. The V gene is TRBV2, the J gene TRBJ1-6; 7 bases line up with TRBD1. The CDR3 loop is CASRAGTVYSPLHF. The CDR3 DNA reads as TGTGCCAGCAGAGCCGGGACAGTTTATTCACCCCTCCACTTT. Variable domain in full (rest from reference TRBV2 and TRBJ1-6): EPEVTQTPSHQVTQMGQEVILRCVPISNHLYFYWYRQILGQKVEFLVSFYNNEISEKSEIFDDQFSVERPDGSNFTLKIRSTKLEDSAMYFCASRAGTVYSPLHFGNGTRLTVT.